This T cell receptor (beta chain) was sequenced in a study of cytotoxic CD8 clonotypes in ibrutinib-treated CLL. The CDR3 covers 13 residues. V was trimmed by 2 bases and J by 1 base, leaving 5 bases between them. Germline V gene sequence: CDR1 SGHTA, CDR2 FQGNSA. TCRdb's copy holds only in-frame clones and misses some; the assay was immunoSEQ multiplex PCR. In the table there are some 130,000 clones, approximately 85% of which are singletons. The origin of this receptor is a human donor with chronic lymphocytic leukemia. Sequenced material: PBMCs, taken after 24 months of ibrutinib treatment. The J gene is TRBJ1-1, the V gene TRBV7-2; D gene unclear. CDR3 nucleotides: TGTGCCAGCAGCTTACGGCCGAACACTGAAGCTTTCTTT. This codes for CASSLRPNTEAFF.